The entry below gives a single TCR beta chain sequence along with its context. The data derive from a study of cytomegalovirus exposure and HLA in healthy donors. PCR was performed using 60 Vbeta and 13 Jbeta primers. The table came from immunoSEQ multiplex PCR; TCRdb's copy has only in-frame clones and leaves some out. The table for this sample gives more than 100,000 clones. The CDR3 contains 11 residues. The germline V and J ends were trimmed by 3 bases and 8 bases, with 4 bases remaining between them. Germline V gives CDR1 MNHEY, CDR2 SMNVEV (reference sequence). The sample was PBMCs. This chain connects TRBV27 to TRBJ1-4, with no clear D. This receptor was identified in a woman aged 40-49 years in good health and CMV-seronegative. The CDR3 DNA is TGTGCCAGCAGTTTTGGCGAAAAACTGTTTTTT. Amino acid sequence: CASSFGEKLFF. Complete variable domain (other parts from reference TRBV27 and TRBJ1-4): EAQVTQNPRYLITVTGKKLTVTCSQNMNHEYMSWYRQDPGLGLRQIYYSMNVEVTDKGDVPEGYKVSRKEKRNFPLILESPSPNQTSLYFCASSFGEKLFFGSGTQLSVL.